The source of this T cell receptor (beta chain) is a study of blood T cell repertoires in COVID-19. Study-level information: Researchers got acute and convalescent COVID-19 samples from the United States, Italy and Spain. In each case, the material was cDNA or gDNA derived from T cells, B-cell-depleted T cells, or PBMCs.

As handled by the study authors: Using reference gene primer amplification, nucleated cell counts were estimated. Only in-frame clones appear in the TCRdb table, and some are missing; sequencing was by immunoSEQ multiplex PCR. V, J and clone size derive from that table, while D and trimming were established from the DNA sequence. The data contain approximately 240,000 clones, more than 60% of them seen just once; the ten biggest clones take up about 4%. The sequence derives from a woman in her forties with active or convalescent COVID-19. The sequencing sample was made of peripheral blood.

CDR3 coding DNA: TGCAGCGCCCGGACAGGGGGGGATTCACCCCTCCACTTT. It yields the protein CSARTGGDSPLHF. V is TRBV29-1 and J is TRBJ1-6, with 10 bases matching TRBD1. There are 13 residues in the CDR3. V shed 7 bases and J 8 bases; nucleotides not matched to a gene: 5. Germline assignment: CDR1 SQVTM and CDR2 ANQGSEA.